One sample yielded the 5 T cell receptor beta chains listed below, sequenced in a study of CD4 T cells in relation to SARS-CoV-2 and coronaviruses. Repertoires were generated with immunoSEQ multiplex PCR, while TCRdb's copy carries only in-frame clones and drops some. This table holds under 25,000 clones, around three quarters found once. The unexposed donors gave CD4+ T cells in about 2011-2019, prior to COVID-19. The cells were cultured for about ten days before CD4+ T cells were isolated. For these TCRs, the target antigens are not known. The sample comprised CD4+ T cells from PBMCs, cultured in vitro. The receptors stem from a human donor in good health.

The CDR3 DNA reads TGTGCCAGCTCACCCGGGTCCCAAGAGGAGCTGTTTTTT. This gives the protein CASSPGSQEELFF. The rearrangement links TRBV18 to TRBJ2-2; D gene unclear. Trimming removed 3 bases from V and 10 bases from J, with 12 bases in between. The V gene's germline CDR1 is KGHSH and CDR2 LQKENI. The CDR3 has 13 amino acids.

V usage is TRBV24-1 and J usage is TRBJ2-3; TRBD2 is a possible D gene (5 bases). Trimming left V 4 bases short and J 1 base short, with 20 bases between. Germline assignment: CDR1 KGHDR and CDR2 SFDVKD. CDR3 length equals 18 residues. The CDR3 loop reads CATSDRVRSGMGTDTQYF. The CDR3 nucleotides read TGTGCCACCAGTGACCGCGTACGATCGGGGATGGGCACAGATACGCAGTATTTT.

The chain uses TRBV5-6 and TRBJ1-1, with D possibly TRBD1 on 6 matching bases. Germline V lookup: CDR1 SGHDT, CDR2 YYEEEE. V dropped 3 bases and J dropped 1 base, with 10 bases sitting between them. The CDR3 is made up of 14 amino acids. CDR3 region: CASSYGQPNTEAFF. The CDR3 bases are TGTGCCAGCAGCTACGGACAGCCGAACACTGAAGCTTTCTTT.

The chain links TRBV4-2 to TRBJ2-1, with 8 bases aligning to TRBD2. This CDR3 is built from 16 residues. V shed 3 bases, J shed 7 bases, and the junction held 11 bases outside the gene matches. Per the germline V gene, CDR1 is LGHNA and CDR2 is YNFKEQ. CDR3 residues: CASSQTGTRGSNEQFF. The CDR3 bases are TGTGCCAGCAGCCAGACCGGGACTAGGGGGTCGAATGAGCAGTTCTTC.

A single count supports this clone. The chain couples TRBV7-9 to TRBJ2-7; TRBD1 agrees at 11 bases. CDR3 length equals 13 residues. The germline gives CDR1 SEHNR, CDR2 FQNEAQ (reference sequence). Unmatched junction bases numbered 4, after V lost 11 bases and J lost 1 base. The CDR3 DNA sequence: TGTGCCGGGACAGGGGGTTCTTCCTACGAGCAGTACTTC. Its protein is CAGTGGSSYEQYF.